These T cell receptor beta chains were read from a single sample in a study of lymphopenia after photon versus proton radiotherapy. Generated by immunoSEQ multiplex PCR, the TCRdb table keeps only in-frame clones and is missing some. Of about 26,000 clones in the sample, approximately 85% were seen once. This sample comprised peripheral blood, obtained from a patient treated with photon-based radiotherapy. These receptors were obtained from a man under 40 with gastric cancer. The CDR3 runs from the conserved cysteine through the conserved F or W. A D gene is named only where the DNA matches it firmly. Clone size is stated in some rows and not others, as once, few, many or a class when expanded.

clone size	D gene	J gene	V gene	CDR3 protein	CDR3 DNA
-	-	TRBJ2-7	TRBV5-4	CASSLDIFGDEQYF	TGTGCCAGCAGCTTGGATATCTTCGGGGACGAGCAGTACTTC
-	-	TRBJ1-1	TRBV11-3	CASSWGVSTEAFF	TGTGCCAGCAGCTGGGGGGTTAGCACTGAAGCTTTCTTT
-	-	TRBJ2-1	TRBV15	CATSPTATDYNEQFF	TGTGCCACCAGCCCTACCGCGACCGACTACAATGAGCAGTTCTTC
-	-	TRBJ2-7	TRBV10-1	CASSDSIARAEQYF	TGCGCCAGCAGTGACAGCATTGCTAGGGCTGAGCAGTACTTC
-	-	TRBJ2-7	TRBV7-6	CASSFSDGSNEQYF	TGTGCCAGCAGCTTTAGCGATGGGAGCAACGAGCAGTACTTC
-	TRBD1	TRBJ1-1	TRBV5-1	CASQTTGVNTEAFF	TGCGCCAGCCAAACTACAGGGGTGAACACTGAAGCTTTCTTT
-	TRBD1	TRBJ1-6	TRBV6-1	CASRVQGAGNSPLHF	TGTGCCAGCAGGGTCCAGGGGGCGGGGAATTCACCCCTCCACTTT
once	TRBD1	TRBJ2-7	TRBV11-1	CASSLNRDRSSYEQYF	TGTGCCAGCAGCTTGAACCGGGACAGGTCCTCCTACGAGCAGTACTTC
-	-	TRBJ2-2	TRBV11-2	CASSPTSWDTGELFF	TGTGCCAGCAGCCCGACTAGTTGGGACACCGGGGAGCTGTTTTTT
-	-	TRBJ2-1	TRBV29-1	CSVVVAAGNEQFF	TGCAGCGTTGTGGTGGCAGCGGGCAATGAGCAGTTCTTC